A single sample gave rise to the 31 T cell receptor beta chains below, sequenced in a study of B cell selection in AIRE deficiency. Assay used: immunoSEQ multiplex PCR; TCRdb lists only in-frame clones, some missing. The repertoire holds 20,000 to 25,000 clones, less than 98% seen once, with around 0.3% in the top ten. Conventional CD4 T cells were sorted as CD4+CD127+ cells. The sequenced material came from conventional CD4+ T cells sorted from PBMCs. The source is a human donor with AIRE deficiency.

The chain combines TRBV6-5 with TRBJ1-2; no definite D call. This CDR3 is 13 amino acids long. Trimming pared 6 bases from V and 2 bases from J, leaving 10 bases between. Germline CDR1 reads MNHEY; CDR2 reads SVGAGI. In DNA, the CDR3 is TGTGCCAGCAGAAAGGGCCGGAACTATGGCTACACCTTC. Protein product: CASRKGRNYGYTF.

The chain uses TRBV5-4 and TRBJ2-7; D gene ambiguous. CDR1 is SGHNT, CDR2 YYREEE, per germline (reference sequence). Trimming cost V 3 bases and J 2 bases, with 9 bases left between them. This CDR3 has 13 amino acids. Here the CDR3 DNA reads TGTGCCAGCAGCTACCTCGGACCCTACGAGCAGTACTTC. Translation gives CASSYLGPYEQYF. Together with reference TRBV5-4 and TRBJ2-7, the CDR3 gives the full variable domain: ETGVTQSPTHLIKTRGQQVTLRCSSQSGHNTVSWYQQALGQGPQFIFQYYREEENGRGNFPPRFSGLQFPNYSSELNVNALELDDSALYLCASSYLGPYEQYFGPGTRLTVT.

This sequence joins TRBV19 and TRBJ1-2; D might be TRBD1 (5 bases). Germline V gene data show CDR1 as LNHDA and CDR2 as SQIVND (reference sequence). Trimming shortened V by 6 bases and J by 0 bases, and 11 bases separated the two germline ends. The length of the CDR3 is 14 residues. CDR3 in amino acids: CASRAGRANYGYTF. CDR3 DNA: TGTGCCAGTAGGGCAGGGCGAGCTAACTATGGCTACACCTTC.

The V call is TRBV11-3, the J call TRBJ1-3, with 8 bases that match TRBD1. V shed 5 bases, J shed 2 bases, and the junction held 5 bases outside the gene matches. The germline V gene encodes CDR1 SGHNT and CDR2 YENEEA. The CDR3 consists of 15 residues. The CDR3 sequence is CASSQQTGAGNTIYF. The CDR3, as DNA: TGTGCCAGCAGCCAGCAGACAGGGGCTGGAAACACCATATATTTT.

The rearrangement uses TRBV2 and TRBJ1-2; possibly TRBD1 for D (6 bases). The V gene lost 6 bases and the J gene lost 4 bases, with 12 bases spanning the gap. This CDR3 spans 13 amino acids. In germline, CDR1 is SNHLY, CDR2 FYNNEI. The CDR3 spells CASRPGERYGYTF. The CDR3 coding sequence is TGTGCCAGCAGGCCAGGGGAACGCTATGGCTACACCTTC.

J is TRBJ1-5 and V is TRBV19, with D tentatively TRBD1 (5 bases). The CDR3 is 17 amino acids. Trimming removed 3 bases from V and 2 bases from J, with 17 bases in between. Germline assignment: CDR1 LNHDA and CDR2 SQIVND (reference sequence). The CDR3 sequence: CASSIGDGRGGNQPQHF. The CDR3 DNA sequence: TGTGCCAGTAGTATCGGGGACGGGAGGGGTGGCAATCAGCCCCAGCATTTT.

V gene TRBV19 combines with J gene TRBJ2-1; the D is unclear. V dropped 2 bases and J dropped 3 bases, with 8 bases sitting between them. Germline V gives CDR1 LNHDA, CDR2 SQIVND (reference sequence). This CDR3 has 14 amino acids. CDR3 loop: CASSIRGIYNEQFF. The CDR3 region has the DNA TGTGCCAGTAGTATACGTGGGATCTACAATGAGCAGTTCTTC.

The chain is built from TRBV11-3 and TRBJ2-1; weak D call: TRBD2 (6 bases). The CDR3 length is 15 residues. CDR1 and CDR2 (germline): SGHNT, YENEEA. Trimming removed 5 bases from V and 1 base from J, with 12 bases in between. In DNA form, the CDR3 reads TGTGCCAGCAGCCCCGGGGGATTTTCCTACAATGAGCAGTTCTTC. Translated, it gives CASSPGGFSYNEQFF.

V is TRBV6-1 and J is TRBJ2-1, with D possibly TRBD2 on 6 matching bases. CDR1 and CDR2 (germline): MNHNS, SASEGT. Trimming took off 3 bases at V and 9 bases at J, with 15 bases between the two ends. This CDR3 comprises 14 residues. The CDR3 loop reads CASSDRFLGGEQFF. The CDR3 DNA follows: TGTGCCAGCAGTGACAGGTTCCTGGGGGGTGAGCAGTTCTTC.

The chain links TRBV7-2 to TRBJ1-2, with D unclear. Germline CDR1 and CDR2: SGHTA and FQGNSA. Trimming removed 4 bases at V and 0 bases at J, with 12 bases between. The CDR3 runs 15 residues. The CDR3 sequence is CASSYRVWANYGYTF. The CDR3 coding sequence is TGTGCCAGCAGCTACCGGGTGTGGGCTAACTATGGCTACACCTTC.

V and J are TRBV9 and TRBJ2-3; the D gene is possibly TRBD2 (5 bases). Trimming shortened V by 5 bases and J by 5 bases, and 12 bases separated the two germline ends. The length of the CDR3 is 13 residues. Germline CDR1 and CDR2: SGDLS and YYNGEE. The CDR3 DNA follows: TGTGCCAGCAGAGGGAAAGAGGGAGATACGCAGTATTTT. Its protein is CASRGKEGDTQYF.

The chain combines TRBV11-2 with TRBJ1-4, with D tentatively TRBD1 (6 bases). Between the trimmed V and J ends, which lost 2 bases and 0 bases, there was a span of 16 bases. The CDR3 is made up of 18 amino acids. Germline loops: CDR1 SGHAT, CDR2 FQNNGV. The CDR3 spells CASSLLGPGATTNEKLFF. The CDR3 DNA reads TGTGCCAGCAGCTTATTGGGACCGGGGGCAACAACTAATGAAAAACTGTTTTTT.

The rearrangement uses TRBV10-3 and TRBJ2-3, with D hard to call. Germline CDR1 is ENHRY and CDR2 is SYGVKD. There are 17 residues in the CDR3. Trimming shortened V by 0 bases and J by 8 bases, and 21 bases separated the two germline ends. CDR3 amino acids: CAISESGSPEGTRTQYF. The CDR3 DNA reads TGTGCCATCAGTGAGTCGGGCAGCCCCGAAGGCACGCGTACGCAGTATTTT.

This clone was recorded only once. The rearrangement uses TRBV18 and TRBJ2-5; 7 positions agree with TRBD2. Germline lookup yields CDR1 KGHSH and CDR2 LQKENI. There are 11 residues in the CDR3. The J segment lost 5 bases and the V segment lost 6 bases, leaving 0 bases of the junction unmatched. The CDR3 DNA reads as TGTGCCAGCTCCGGGGGGGAGACCCAGTACTTC. The encoded protein is CASSGGETQYF.

The chain has TRBV11-3 and TRBJ1-1, with a possible D match to TRBD1 (6 bases). This CDR3 has 13 residues. Germline CDR1 SGHNT, CDR2 YENEEA. Between the trimmed V and J ends, which lost 5 bases and 7 bases, there was a span of 14 bases. The CDR3 here is CASSVTGIVEAFF. CDR3 bases: TGTGCCAGCAGCGTTACAGGGATTGTTGAAGCTTTCTTT.

This clone has just one count. The chain joins TRBV11-2 to TRBJ2-2; a weak D match, TRBD2 (6 bases). With 5 bases removed from V and 1 base from J, the gap between germline ends came to 11 bases. The CDR3 contains 15 residues. The V gene's germline CDR1 is SGHAT and CDR2 FQNNGV. DNA for the CDR3: TGTGCCAGCAGCCGCCGACTAGTGAACACCGGGGAGCTGTTTTTT. Protein sequence: CASSRRLVNTGELFF. The complete variable domain, with remaining parts taken from reference TRBV11-2 and TRBJ2-2, reads EAGVAQSPRYKIIEKRQSVAFWCNPISGHATLYWYQQILGQGPKLLIQFQNNGVVDDSQLPKDRFSAERLKGVDSTLKIQPAKLEDSAVYLCASSRRLVNTGELFFGEGSRLTVL.

The chain combines TRBV15 with TRBJ1-6; no reliable D call. CDR1 is LNHNV and CDR2 is YYDKDF in the germline V gene (reference sequence). The CDR3 sequence is 13 residues long. Between the trimmed V and J ends, which lost 0 bases and 13 bases, there was a span of 10 bases. As DNA, the CDR3 is TGTGCCACCAGCAGAGAGGGCTTTGGGCCCCTCCACTTT. Amino acid sequence: CATSREGFGPLHF.

The chain links TRBV27 to TRBJ1-2; TRBD1 agrees at 7 bases. Germline V CDR1 and CDR2: MNHEY, SMNVEV (reference sequence). Trimming at V came to 6 bases and at J to 2 bases, leaving 9 bases not matched to a gene. The CDR3 is 15 residues long. The CDR3 sequence: CASSPSDRVNYGYTF. The CDR3 bases are TGTGCCAGCAGCCCATCAGACAGGGTAAACTATGGCTACACCTTC.

The chain couples TRBV6-5 to TRBJ2-5; unclear D gene. CDR1 is MNHEY and CDR2 is SVGAGI in the germline V gene. The CDR3 has 14 amino acids. The V end lost 2 bases, the J end lost 4 bases, and 11 bases lay between the germline ends. CDR3 sequence reads: CASSYQGYGETQYF. The CDR3 DNA follows: TGTGCCAGCAGTTACCAAGGGTACGGAGAGACCCAGTACTTC.

The rearrangement joins TRBV5-4 to TRBJ2-3; no clear D. V was trimmed by 0 bases and J by 2 bases, leaving 10 bases between them. From germline, CDR1 is SGHNT and CDR2 YYREEE (reference sequence). This CDR3 spans 15 amino acids. The CDR3 reads CASSLALQNTDTQYF. For the CDR3, the DNA is TGTGCCAGCAGCTTGGCCTTACAGAACACAGATACGCAGTATTTT. The full variable domain, its missing parts supplied by reference TRBV5-4 and TRBJ2-3, is ETGVTQSPTHLIKTRGQQVTLRCSSQSGHNTVSWYQQALGQGPQFIFQYYREEENGRGNFPPRFSGLQFPNYSSELNVNALELDDSALYLCASSLALQNTDTQYFGPGTRLTVL.

The chain joins TRBV11-2 to TRBJ1-2; D unresolved. V lost 7 bases to trimming and J lost 5 bases, with 17 bases between them. There are 14 residues in the CDR3. Germline V lookup: CDR1 SGHAT, CDR2 FQNNGV. The DNA for the CDR3 is TGTGCCAGCACCCCTGGGATAGGGAATTATGGCTACACCTTC. This encodes CASTPGIGNYGYTF.

This rearrangement joins TRBV11-3 to TRBJ2-5; 7 bases fit TRBD2. CDR1 is SGHNT, CDR2 YENEEA, per germline. V lost 0 bases to trimming and J lost 5 bases; unmatched junction nucleotides: 6. This CDR3 is 15 amino acids long. The CDR3 sequence is CASSLESWGGETQYF. CDR3 bases: TGTGCCAGCAGCTTAGAATCTTGGGGGGGGGAGACCCAGTACTTC.

This chain connects TRBV6-6 to TRBJ1-2, with a tentative D call TRBD1 (6 bases). There are 12 residues in the CDR3. Deletions cut 10 bases from V and 5 bases from J, with 14 bases between. CDR1 is MNHNY, CDR2 SVGAGI, per germline (reference sequence). CDR3 residues: CATGRQAYGYTF. Here the CDR3 DNA reads TGTGCCACAGGCCGACAGGCATATGGCTACACCTTC.

This clone came up once. This chain uses TRBV7-6 with TRBJ1-6, with D maybe TRBD1 (6 bases). CDR3 length: 16 residues. CDR1 SGHVS and CDR2 FNYEAQ come from the germline V gene. V lost 5 bases and J lost 7, with 18 bases in between. The chain's CDR3 is CASSHRASLVNSPLHF. The CDR3 bases are TGTGCCAGCAGCCACAGGGCGTCCCTGGTGAATTCACCCCTCCACTTT.

V usage is TRBV5-6 and J usage is TRBJ1-2; D call uncertain. The germline V and J ends were trimmed by 1 base and 3 bases, with 7 bases remaining between them. Germline V gene sequence: CDR1 SGHDT, CDR2 YYEEEE. This CDR3 spans 13 amino acids. The CDR3 loop reads CASSLKPHYGYTF. DNA for the CDR3: TGTGCCAGCAGCTTGAAACCGCACTATGGCTACACCTTC.

The CDR3 reads CTGRSNTEAFF. CDR3 DNA sequence: TGCACCGGTAGGTCGAACACTGAAGCTTTCTTT. This chain connects TRBV29-1 to TRBJ1-1; D is uncertain. The CDR3 spans 11 residues. CDR1 is SQVTM and CDR2 is ANQGSEA in the germline V gene.

This clone has a single count. The chain carries TRBV7-2 and TRBJ2-1, with D perhaps TRBD1 (6 bases). Trimming stripped 5 bases from V and 2 bases from J, with 10 bases between. The CDR3 consists of 14 residues. The germline gives CDR1 SGHTA, CDR2 FQGNSA. Here the CDR3 DNA reads TGTGCCAGCAGCGAAACAGGGACCTACAATGAGCAGTTCTTC. This gives the protein CASSETGTYNEQFF.

V usage is TRBV6-4 and J usage is TRBJ2-3; D not resolved. The germline V gene has CDR1 MRHNA and CDR2 SNTAGT. The ends were cut back, 5 bases at V and 3 bases at J, with 12 bases in the middle. This CDR3 has 14 amino acids. This chain's CDR3 is CASSPGQRTDTQYF. CDR3 DNA: TGTGCCAGCAGTCCGGGCCAGAGAACAGATACGCAGTATTTT.

The chain has TRBV18 and TRBJ2-5, with TRBD1 matching over 8 bases. The junction had 10 bases not matched to a gene; V was cut back by 5 bases and J by 5 bases. Germline CDR1 is KGHSH and CDR2 is LQKENI. This CDR3 is 15 amino acids long. The CDR3 sequence is CASSLPTGVSETQYF. For the CDR3, the DNA is TGTGCCAGCTCATTACCGACAGGGGTATCGGAGACCCAGTACTTC. Together with reference TRBV18 and TRBJ2-5, the CDR3 gives the full variable domain: NAGVMQNPRHLVRRRGQEARLRCSPMKGHSHVYWYRQLPEEGLKFMVYLQKENIIDESGMPKERFSAEFPKEGPSILRIQQVVRGDSAAYFCASSLPTGVSETQYFGPGTRLLVL.

This chain joins TRBV28 and TRBJ1-4; D is uncertain. This CDR3 is built from 14 residues. V shed 4 bases and J shed 4 bases, with 10 bases lying between them. Germline V gene lookup returns CDR1 MDHEN and CDR2 SYDVKM. CDR3 sequence reads: CASSSRRDNEKLFF. The CDR3, as DNA: TGTGCCAGCAGTTCCAGACGGGATAATGAAAAACTGTTTTTT.

The chain has TRBV9 and TRBJ2-1; 7 bases map to TRBD1. V was clipped by 3 bases and J by 2 bases; unmatched bases: 5. The CDR3 runs 15 residues. The germline CDR1 and CDR2 sequences are SGDLS and YYNGEE. The CDR3 nucleotides read TGTGCCAGCAGCGGCCGGGACAGTCCCTACAATGAGCAGTTCTTC. Translation: CASSGRDSPYNEQFF.